The 18 T cell receptor beta chains in this list originate from one sample, sequenced in a study of Ad26.COV2.S vaccination and SARS-CoV-2 variants. The table came from immunoSEQ multiplex PCR; TCRdb's copy has only in-frame clones and leaves some out. Among some 180,000 clones listed, around 85% were seen once. The sample in question was peripheral blood, obtained after recovery from COVID-19. The receptors were gathered from a human donor who had recovered from COVID-19.

The chain couples TRBV12-3 or TRBV12-4 to TRBJ1-1; TRBD1 is a possible D gene (6 bases). The V end lost 5 bases, the J end lost 2 bases, and 9 bases lay between the germline ends. This CDR3 spans 13 amino acids. For the CDR3, the DNA is TGTGCCAGCAGTCCCGGGACAAACACTGAAGCTTTCTTT. Protein product: CASSPGTNTEAFF.

The V gene is TRBV25-1, the J gene TRBJ2-1; TRBD1 aligns across 10 bases. Germline CDR1 reads MGHDK; CDR2 reads SYGVNS. Trimming cost V 4 bases and J 6 bases; bases outside gene matches: 9. This CDR3 comprises 16 residues. CDR3 loop: CASSASGTGVGNEQFF. As DNA, the CDR3 is TGTGCCAGCAGTGCATCCGGGACAGGGGTAGGCAATGAGCAGTTCTTC.

V usage is TRBV4-1 and J usage is TRBJ2-7; tentatively, D is TRBD2 (5 bases). Germline V lookup: CDR1 MGHRA, CDR2 YSYEKL. CDR3 length equals 16 residues. With 0 bases removed from V and 0 bases from J, the gap between germline ends came to 12 bases. Here the CDR3 DNA reads TGCGCCAGCAGCCAAGACCCCGGGATCCCCTCCTACGAGCAGTACTTC. Translation: CASSQDPGIPSYEQYF.

This sequence joins TRBV21-1 and TRBJ1-2; the table's TRBD1 call for D was not verified on the DNA. TRBV21-1 is flagged as a pseudogene. The CDR3 length is 16 residues. The CDR3 DNA sequence: TGTGCCAGCAGCAAAGTTCAGACATCGACTAACTATGGCTACACCTTC. It translates to CASSKVQTSTNYGYTF.

Only a few counts were recorded for this clone. The chain combines TRBV7-2 with TRBJ1-5, with 8 bases fitting TRBD1. Germline CDR1 SGHTA, CDR2 FQGNSA. This CDR3 has 16 amino acids. Germline trimming cut 6 bases from V and 3 bases from J; bases unmatched to any gene: 10. The chain's CDR3 is CASSSTGQAINQPQHF. In DNA form, the CDR3 reads TGTGCCAGCAGTTCCACGGGACAGGCGATCAATCAGCCCCAGCATTTT. Together with reference TRBV7-2 and TRBJ1-5, the CDR3 gives the full variable domain: GAGVSQSPSNKVTEKGKDVELRCDPISGHTALYWYRQSLGQGLEFLIYFQGNSAPDKSGLPSDRFSAERTGGSVSTLTIQRTQQEDSAVYLCASSSTGQAINQPQHFGDGTRLSIL.

A few counts support this clone. This sequence joins TRBV14 and TRBJ1-4; D might be TRBD1 (6 bases). The CDR3 contains 15 residues. V lost 4 bases to trimming and J lost 3 bases, with 12 bases between them. Looked up from germline, CDR1 is SGHDN and CDR2 is FVKESK. CDR3 DNA sequence: TGTGCCAGCAGCCCAGGGGCTGGGGCTAATGAAAAACTGTTTTTT. It codes for CASSPGAGANEKLFF.

The V call is TRBV20-1, the J call TRBJ2-1; D is perhaps TRBD2 (6 bases). The germline CDR1 and CDR2 sequences are DFQATT and SNEGSKA (reference sequence). The V and J ends lost 3 bases and 8 bases respectively, with 17 bases between them. This CDR3 region has 14 residues. The CDR3 loop is CSASGTLRADEQFF. CDR3 bases: TGCAGTGCTAGTGGGACTCTCCGAGCCGATGAGCAGTTCTTC.

V is TRBV6-4 and J is TRBJ2-3; 8 bases match TRBD2. Germline values: CDR1 MRHNA, CDR2 SNTAGT. After removal of 3 bases from V and 1 base from J, the junction contained 0 bases not matched to a gene. This CDR3 spans 14 amino acids. In nucleotides, the CDR3 is TGTGCCAGCAGTGAGACTAGCGGCACAGATACGCAGTATTTT. It translates to CASSETSGTDTQYF.

The chain joins TRBV5-6 to TRBJ2-7; D is ambiguous. CDR3 length: 15 residues. V dropped 0 bases and J dropped 5 bases, with 15 bases sitting between them. The V gene's germline CDR1 is SGHDT and CDR2 YYEEEE. The CDR3 here is CASSLVGVARHEQYF. Written as DNA, the CDR3 is TGTGCCAGCAGCTTGGTAGGCGTTGCTAGGCACGAGCAGTACTTC. The whole variable domain, filled in from reference TRBV5-6 and TRBJ2-7, reads DAGVTQSPTHLIKTRGQQVTLRCSPKSGHDTVSWYQQALGQGPQFIFQYYEEEERQRGNFPDRFSGHQFPNYSSELNVNALLLGDSALYLCASSLVGVARHEQYFGPGTRLTVT.

A word on this clone: Other DNA sequences of this sample code for an identical CDR3. The rearrangement joins TRBV30 to TRBJ2-7, with D uncertain. Germline CDR1 and CDR2: GTSNPN and SVGIG (reference sequence). Trimming took 0 bases from V and 3 from J, leaving 6 bases between them. This CDR3 has 12 residues. DNA of the CDR3: TGTGCCTGGAGTGTAAGTTACTACGAGCAGTACTTC. Protein: CAWSVSYYEQYF.

This chain joins TRBV5-1 and TRBJ1-1, with a weak D call TRBD1 (6 bases). The V end lost 0 bases, the J end lost 1 base, and 10 bases lay between the germline ends. This CDR3 has 15 residues. CDR1 and CDR2 from the germline V gene are SGHRS and YFSETQ. Written as DNA, the CDR3 is TGCGCCAGCAGCTTGGGAAGGGGGGAGAACACTGAAGCTTTCTTT. It is translated as CASSLGRGENTEAFF.

The chain is built from TRBV12-3 or TRBV12-4 and TRBJ2-7; D might be TRBD2 (5 bases). V lost 6 bases and J lost 5, with 11 bases in between. The length of the CDR3 is 12 residues. CDR3 in DNA: TGTGCCAGCAGGTCCTTCGGGGACGAGCAGTACTTC. It translates to CASRSFGDEQYF.

The CDR3 DNA is TGTGCCAGCACCGGAGGGAATGGCTACGAGCAGTACTTC. Encoded protein: CASTGGNGYEQYF. This chain joins TRBV12-3 or TRBV12-4 and TRBJ2-7, with D possibly TRBD2 on 6 matching bases. The length of the CDR3 is 13 residues. V was pared by 7 bases and J by 3 bases, with 13 bases between.

The V call is TRBV6-1, the J call TRBJ2-7, with D uncertain. The germline V gene encodes CDR1 MNHNS and CDR2 SASEGT. The CDR3 sequence is 15 residues long. With 3 bases removed from V and 0 bases from J, the gap between germline ends came to 12 bases. Here the CDR3 DNA reads TGTGCCAGCAGTGATAGACACCGGAGCTCCTACGAGCAGTACTTC. This codes for CASSDRHRSSYEQYF.

This clone was seen once. J is TRBJ2-1 and V is TRBV9, with D possibly matching TRBD1 (6 bases). The CDR3 consists of 12 residues. Germline values: CDR1 SGDLS, CDR2 YYNGEE. V was trimmed by 4 bases and J by 7 bases, leaving 9 bases between them. In nucleotides, the CDR3 is TGTGCCAGCAGCCTGAGGGGGAATGAGCAGTTCTTC. Protein product: CASSLRGNEQFF.

The rearrangement uses TRBV29-1 and TRBJ1-5; D is unclear. The V and J ends lost 4 bases and 5 bases respectively, with 9 bases between them. Germline CDR1 is SQVTM and CDR2 is ANQGSEA. The CDR3 runs 12 residues. The CDR3 loop is CSVGSQDQPQHF. Written as DNA, the CDR3 is TGCAGCGTTGGAAGCCAGGATCAGCCCCAGCATTTT.

The chain couples TRBV7-9 to TRBJ1-3; no definite D call. V was clipped by 0 bases and J by 5 bases, with 8 bases between them. The CDR3 loop spans 14 amino acids. Per germline, CDR1 SEHNR and CDR2 FQNEAQ (reference sequence). Here the CDR3 reads CASSLAGTRNTIYF. The CDR3 DNA reads TGTGCCAGCAGCTTAGCCGGAACCCGAAACACCATATATTTT.

This chain connects TRBV11-3 to TRBJ2-2; D uncertain. The CDR3 is made up of 12 amino acids. The V gene's germline CDR1 is SGHNT and CDR2 YENEEA. V lost 4 bases to trimming and J lost 3 bases, with 3 bases between them. The CDR3 loop reads CASSSYTGELFF. The CDR3 DNA sequence: TGTGCCAGCAGCTCCTACACCGGGGAGCTGTTTTTT.